Below are 7 T cell receptor beta chains sequenced from a single sample in a study of shared clonotypes between healthy human individuals. Profiled with immunoSEQ multiplex PCR; TCRdb holds only in-frame clones, not every one. Of roughly 2 million clones detected, 95% appear once; the ten largest clones hold roughly 0.13%. Sequencing was done on a sample of naive CD4+ T cells sorted from blood. Subset denoted: CD45RA+ positively selected. These receptors were obtained from a man aged 18 to 30 in good health.

V is TRBV5-1 and J is TRBJ2-7, with 9 bases fitting TRBD2. V was pared by 4 bases and J by 5 bases, with 10 bases of the junction left unmatched. CDR1 SGHRS and CDR2 YFSETQ come from the germline V gene. The CDR3 is 15 amino acids. In DNA, the CDR3 is TGCGCCAGCAGCCCCTTAGCGGGAGTGAAGGACGAGCAGTACTTC. Translation: CASSPLAGVKDEQYF.

The J gene is TRBJ2-5, the V gene TRBV7-9, with a weak D call TRBD1 (6 bases). Germline loops: CDR1 SEHNR, CDR2 FQNEAQ (reference sequence). Trimming took off 5 bases at V and 0 bases at J, with 10 bases between the two ends. CDR3 length equals 14 residues. The CDR3 nucleotides are TGTGCCAGCAGCGTAACAGGGAACCAAGAGACCCAGTACTTC. Protein sequence: CASSVTGNQETQYF.

Regarding this clone: The sample carries other DNA sequences with the same CDR3. J is TRBJ2-7 and V is TRBV28; D is unclear. Trimming took off 3 bases at V and 6 bases at J, with 9 bases between the two ends. Germline loops: CDR1 MDHEN, CDR2 SYDVKM. This CDR3 spans 12 amino acids. The CDR3 is CASSLVGSEQYF. CDR3 sequence (DNA): TGTGCCAGCAGTTTGGTAGGAAGCGAGCAGTACTTC.

The chain employs TRBV4-1 and TRBJ1-1; no clear D. The germline CDR1 and CDR2 sequences are MGHRA and YSYEKL. The CDR3 spans 20 residues. Trimming cost V 4 bases and J 6 bases, with 33 bases left between them. The CDR3 nucleotides are TGCGCCAGCAGCCGACCAAGGGTCTCGAAGGACCTAAGCCCTTTCTCTGAAGCTTTCTTT. The encoded protein is CASSRPRVSKDLSPFSEAFF.

This chain connects TRBV6-1 to TRBJ2-2, with D perhaps TRBD1 or TRBD2 (6 bases each). The CDR3 is 16 residues long. Germline CDR1 reads MNHNS; CDR2 reads SASEGT. V was trimmed by 4 bases and J by 4 bases, leaving 16 bases between them. CDR3 amino acids: CASSGPGGTFTGELFF. CDR3 nucleotides: TGTGCCAGCAGTGGACCTGGGGGGACATTCACCGGGGAGCTGTTTTTT.

The rearrangement links TRBV5-4 to TRBJ2-1; D gene ambiguous. Germline CDR1 SGHNT, CDR2 YYREEE (reference sequence). Trimming pared 0 bases from V and 2 bases from J, leaving 9 bases between. The CDR3 is 15 residues long. Here the CDR3 DNA reads TGTGCCAGCAGCTTGGTCGGTAGCACCTACAATGAGCAGTTCTTC. This sequence encodes CASSLVGSTYNEQFF.

This sequence joins TRBV6-5 and TRBJ2-2, with D hard to call. Per the germline V gene, CDR1 is MNHEY and CDR2 is SVGAGI. Trimming took 6 bases from V and 1 from J, leaving 9 bases between them. The CDR3 is 14 amino acids. CDR3: CASSRLLNTGELFF. The DNA for the CDR3 is TGTGCCAGCAGCCGACTCCTGAACACCGGGGAGCTGTTTTTT.